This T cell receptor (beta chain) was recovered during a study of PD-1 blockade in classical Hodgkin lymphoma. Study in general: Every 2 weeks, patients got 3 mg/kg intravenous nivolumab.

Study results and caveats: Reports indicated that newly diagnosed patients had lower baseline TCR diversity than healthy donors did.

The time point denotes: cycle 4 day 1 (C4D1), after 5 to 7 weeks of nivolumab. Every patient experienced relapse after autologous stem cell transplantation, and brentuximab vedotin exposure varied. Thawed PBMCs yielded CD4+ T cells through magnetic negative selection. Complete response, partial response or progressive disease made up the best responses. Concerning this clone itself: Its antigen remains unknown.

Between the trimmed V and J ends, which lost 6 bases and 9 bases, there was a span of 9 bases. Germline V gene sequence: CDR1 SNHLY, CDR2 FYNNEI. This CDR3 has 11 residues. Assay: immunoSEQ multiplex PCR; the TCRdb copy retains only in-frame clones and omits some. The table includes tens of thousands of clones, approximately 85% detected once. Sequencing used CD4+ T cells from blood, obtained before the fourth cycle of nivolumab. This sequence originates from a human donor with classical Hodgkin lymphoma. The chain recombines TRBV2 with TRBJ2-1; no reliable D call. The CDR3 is CASSNWGEQFF. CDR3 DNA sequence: TGTGCCAGCAGCAATTGGGGTGAGCAGTTCTTC.